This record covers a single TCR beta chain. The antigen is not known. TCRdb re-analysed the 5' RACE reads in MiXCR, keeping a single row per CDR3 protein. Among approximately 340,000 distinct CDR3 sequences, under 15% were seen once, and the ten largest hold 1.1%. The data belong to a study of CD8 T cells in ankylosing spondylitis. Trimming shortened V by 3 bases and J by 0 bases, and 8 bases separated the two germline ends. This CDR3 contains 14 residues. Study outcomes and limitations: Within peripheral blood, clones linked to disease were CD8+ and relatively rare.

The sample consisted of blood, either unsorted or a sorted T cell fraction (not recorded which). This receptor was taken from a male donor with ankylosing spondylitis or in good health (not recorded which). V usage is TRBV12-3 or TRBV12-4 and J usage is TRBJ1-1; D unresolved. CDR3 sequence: CASSFDKMNTEAFF. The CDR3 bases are TGTGCCAGCAGTTTCGACAAAATGAACACTGAAGCTTTCTTT.